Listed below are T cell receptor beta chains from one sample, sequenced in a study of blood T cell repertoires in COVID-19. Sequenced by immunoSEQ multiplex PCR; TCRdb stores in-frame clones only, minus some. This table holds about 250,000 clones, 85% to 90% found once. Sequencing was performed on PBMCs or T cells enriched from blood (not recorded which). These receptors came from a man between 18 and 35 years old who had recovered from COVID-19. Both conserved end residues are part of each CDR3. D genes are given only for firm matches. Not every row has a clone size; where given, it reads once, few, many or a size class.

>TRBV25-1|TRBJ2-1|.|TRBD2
TGTGCCAGCAGTGAATTGTCCGGGAGGCGTTACAATGAGCAGTTCTTC
CASSELSGRRYNEQFF
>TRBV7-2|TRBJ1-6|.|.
TGTGCCAGCAGCTTAGCGATAGGGGGTAATTCACCCCTCCACTTT
CASSLAIGGNSPLHF
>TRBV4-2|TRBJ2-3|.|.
TGTGCCAGCAGCCAAGCCCAGAGCACAGATACGCAGTATTTT
CASSQAQSTDTQYF
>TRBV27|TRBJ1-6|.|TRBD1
TGTGCCAGCAGCGCCTCGGACAGGATCTATTCACCCCTCCACTTT
CASSASDRIYSPLHF
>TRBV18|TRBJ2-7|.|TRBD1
TGTGCCAGCTCTCCCGGGACAGGGTCGTACGAGCAGTACTTC
CASSPGTGSYEQYF
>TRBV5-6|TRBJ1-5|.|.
TGTGCCAGCAGCAGGGGGACCGCGAGAAGCAATCAGCCCCAGCATTTT
CASSRGTARSNQPQHF
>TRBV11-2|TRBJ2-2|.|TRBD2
TGTGCCAGCAGCTTTGGGACTAGTCTACCCGGGGAGCTGTTTTTT
CASSFGTSLPGELFF
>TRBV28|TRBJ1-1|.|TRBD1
TGTGCCAGCTCAGGGGGCAACACTGAAGCTTTCTTT
CASSGGNTEAFF
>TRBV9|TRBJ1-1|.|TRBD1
TGTGCCAGCAGCCCAGGGGGCGGGGGTGAAGCTTTCTTT
CASSPGGGGEAFF
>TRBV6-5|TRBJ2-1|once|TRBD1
TGTGCCAGCAGACGGGACAGGGAGAGCTATGAGCAGTTCTTC
CASRRDRESYEQFF
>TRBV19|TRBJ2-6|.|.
TGTGCCAGTAGTAGTCCGTCCAGGGCTGGGGCCAACGTCCTGACTTTC
CASSSPSRAGANVLTF
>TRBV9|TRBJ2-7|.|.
TGTGCCAGCAGCCCCCAGTCGTCAGGCTCATCCTACGAGCAGTACTTC
CASSPQSSGSSYEQYF
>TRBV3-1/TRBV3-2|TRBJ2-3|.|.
TGTGCCAGCAGCCATTACCGAGGCACAGATACGCAGTATTTT
CASSHYRGTDTQYF
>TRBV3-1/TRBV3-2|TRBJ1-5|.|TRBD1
TGTGCCAGCAGCTACGGACAGGGGATAGGTCAGCCCCAGCATTTT
CASSYGQGIGQPQHF
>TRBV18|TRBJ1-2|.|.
TGTGCCAGCTCACGGGCCGGGGGGGACCTCTATGGCTACACCTTC
CASSRAGGDLYGYTF
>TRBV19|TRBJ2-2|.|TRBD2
TGTGCCAGTAGTCCGATCCTAGCGGGGGGGCCCAACACCGGGGAGCTGTTTTTT
CASSPILAGGPNTGELFF
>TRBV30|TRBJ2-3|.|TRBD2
TGTGCCTGGAGTCGGCGGGGGGGCCGTGTAGATACGCAGTATTTT
CAWSRRGGRVDTQYF
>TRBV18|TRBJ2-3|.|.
TGTGCCAGCTCACCTCCGGGACAAACTATCACAGATACGCAGTATTTT
CASSPPGQTITDTQYF
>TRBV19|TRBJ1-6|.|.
TGTGCCAGTAGACCAGCGTGGTCCTATAATTCACCCCTCCACTTT
CASRPAWSYNSPLHF
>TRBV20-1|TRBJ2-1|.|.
TGCAGTGTCCTCGGGAAGACGTTCTTC
CSVLGKTFF
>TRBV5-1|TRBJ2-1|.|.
TGCGCCAGCAGCTTGTTAGCGAGCTCCTACAATGAGCAGTTCTTC
CASSLLASSYNEQFF
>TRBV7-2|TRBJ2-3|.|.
TGTGCCAGCAGCATGACTAGTTACACAGATACGCAGTATTTT
CASSMTSYTDTQYF
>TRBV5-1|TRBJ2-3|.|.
TGCGCCAGCAGCTTGAAAGCGGCTAGCACAGATACGCAGTATTTT
CASSLKAASTDTQYF
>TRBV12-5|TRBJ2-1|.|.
TGTGCTAGTGGTTTGGCTCCAGCGGCTTCCTACAATGAGCAGTTCTTC
CASGLAPAASYNEQFF
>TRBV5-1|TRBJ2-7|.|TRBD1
TGCGCCAGCAGCCAACCGGGACAGGGATCGAACGAGCAGTACTTC
CASSQPGQGSNEQYF
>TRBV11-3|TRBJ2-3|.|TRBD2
TGTGCCAGCAGCAGCCGACTAGCGGCATTGGATACGCAGTATTTT
CASSSRLAALDTQYF
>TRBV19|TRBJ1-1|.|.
TGTGCCAGTAGGTTGACACCGAACACTGAAGCTTTCTTT
CASRLTPNTEAFF
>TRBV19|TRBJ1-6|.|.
TGTGCCAGTAGTATGGCAGGGCCAGGGATGAATAATTCACCCCTCCACTTT
CASSMAGPGMNNSPLHF
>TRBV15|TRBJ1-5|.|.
TGTGCCACCAGCAGACAGGATTCGAATCAGCCCCAGCATTTT
CATSRQDSNQPQHF
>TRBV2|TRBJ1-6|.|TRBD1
TGTGCCAGTATGGGACAGGGGACTTCACCCCTCCACTTT
CASMGQGTSPLHF
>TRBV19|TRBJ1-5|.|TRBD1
TGTGCCAGTAGTAACCAGGGGGGCAATCAGCCCCAGCATTTT
CASSNQGGNQPQHF
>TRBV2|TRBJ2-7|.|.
TGTGCCAGCAGTGAAGGGACAATTTCCTACGAGCAGTACTTC
CASSEGTISYEQYF